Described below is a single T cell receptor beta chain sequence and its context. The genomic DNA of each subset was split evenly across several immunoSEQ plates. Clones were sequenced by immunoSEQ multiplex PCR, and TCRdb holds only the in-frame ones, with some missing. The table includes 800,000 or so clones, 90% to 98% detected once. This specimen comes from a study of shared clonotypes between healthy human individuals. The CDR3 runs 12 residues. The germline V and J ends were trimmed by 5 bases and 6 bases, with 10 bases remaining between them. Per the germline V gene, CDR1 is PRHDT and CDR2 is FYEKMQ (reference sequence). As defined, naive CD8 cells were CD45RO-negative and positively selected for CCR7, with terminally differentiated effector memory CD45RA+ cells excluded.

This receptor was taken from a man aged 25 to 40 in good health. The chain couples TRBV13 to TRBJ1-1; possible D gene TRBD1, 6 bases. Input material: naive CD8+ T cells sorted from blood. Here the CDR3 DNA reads TGTGCCAGCAGCACCCGGGGGCCTGAAGCTTTCTTT. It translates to CASSTRGPEAFF.